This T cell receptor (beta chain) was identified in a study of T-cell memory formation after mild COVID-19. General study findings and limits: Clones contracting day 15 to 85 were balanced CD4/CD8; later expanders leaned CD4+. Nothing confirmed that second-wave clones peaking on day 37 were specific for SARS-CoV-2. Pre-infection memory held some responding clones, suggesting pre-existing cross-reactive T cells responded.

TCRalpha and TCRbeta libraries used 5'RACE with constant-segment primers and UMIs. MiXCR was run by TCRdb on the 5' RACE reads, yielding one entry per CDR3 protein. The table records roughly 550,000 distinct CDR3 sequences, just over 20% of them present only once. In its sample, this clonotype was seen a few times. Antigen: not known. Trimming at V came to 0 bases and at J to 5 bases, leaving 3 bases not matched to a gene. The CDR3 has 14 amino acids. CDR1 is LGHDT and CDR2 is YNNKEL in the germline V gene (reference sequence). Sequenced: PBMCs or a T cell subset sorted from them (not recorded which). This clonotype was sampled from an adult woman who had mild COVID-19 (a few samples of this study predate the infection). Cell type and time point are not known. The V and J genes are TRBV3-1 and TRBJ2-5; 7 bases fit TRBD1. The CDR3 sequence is CASSQEDRDETQYF. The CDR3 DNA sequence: TGTGCCAGCAGCCAAGAAGACAGGGATGAGACCCAGTACTTC.